This T cell receptor beta chain came from a study of OX40 agonist ivuxolimab in advanced cancers. Per germline, CDR1 SGHAT and CDR2 FQNNGV. The CDR3 extends over 15 amino acids. V was shortened by 0 bases and J by 0 bases, with 8 bases between the two germline ends. Sequencing was performed with immunoSEQ multiplex PCR; in TCRdb, only in-frame clones are kept and a portion is missing. Among roughly 120,000 clones listed, about 92% were seen once. The specimen comprised CD4+ or CD8+ T cells sorted from blood, sampled in a trial of the OX40 agonist ivuxolimab. The rearrangement uses TRBV11-2 and TRBJ1-2, with D unclear. This receptor was identified in an adult with an advanced solid tumor such as melanoma, head and neck, liver or kidney cancer. The CDR3 reads CASSLDRLANYGYTF. The CDR3 DNA is TGTGCCAGCAGCTTAGACAGGCTAGCTAACTATGGCTACACCTTC.